This T cell receptor (beta chain) was obtained from a study of blood T cell repertoires in COVID-19. How the authors handled the data: Reference gene primer amplification in the assay estimated nucleated cell counts. Produced via immunoSEQ multiplex PCR; TCRdb's table is partial and in-frame only. D and trimming come from the DNA, and the V and J calls and clone size come from that table. The sample records a few hundred thousand clones, about 88% being singletons. Residents of 20 to 25 US areas, aged about 18 to 89 years, made up the participants. Clinical history as reported by participants underpinned cohort assignment. J gave up 5 bases and V 0 bases, and 6 bases lay outside the gene matches. The CDR3 loop spans 16 amino acids. Germline lookup yields CDR1 SGHRS and CDR2 YFSETQ.

Sequenced sample: PBMCs or T cells enriched from blood (not recorded which). The chain is built from TRBV5-1 and TRBJ2-1, with 9 positions matching TRBD2. The clonotype originates from a woman aged 30 to 39 who had recovered from COVID-19. CDR3: CASSLVGSGGNNEQFF. DNA for the CDR3: TGCGCCAGCAGCTTGGTTGGTAGCGGGGGCAACAATGAGCAGTTCTTC.